One and the same sample provided the 9 T cell receptor beta chains below, sequenced in a study of blood T cell repertoires in COVID-19. Method: immunoSEQ multiplex PCR; TCRdb's copy keeps in-frame clones and lacks some. The table records fewer than 250,000 clones, roughly 90% of them present only once. Sequenced sample: peripheral blood. The receptors were gathered from a man in his 60s with COVID-19, enrolled during active disease.

The count of this clone is one. The CDR3 bases are TGCGCCAGCAGCTTGCCCGGACAGGCCGGAGGAGGCTACACCTTC. Translating it yields CASSLPGQAGGGYTF. The chain carries TRBV5-1 and TRBJ1-2; TRBD1 matches 7 bases. V lost 1 base to trimming and J lost 8 bases; unmatched junction nucleotides: 11. Looked up from germline, CDR1 is SGHRS and CDR2 is YFSETQ. The length of the CDR3 is 15 residues.

The chain recombines TRBV15 with TRBJ1-2; D is uncertain. Trimming pared 0 bases from V and 5 bases from J, leaving 7 bases between. This CDR3 contains 13 residues. CDR1 LNHNV and CDR2 YYDKDF come from the germline V gene (reference sequence). The CDR3 region has the DNA TGTGCCACCAGCAGAGACGGGAAATATGGCTACACCTTC. Translation gives CATSRDGKYGYTF.

CDR3 residues: CASSSRSSGSPYEQYF. As DNA, the CDR3 is TGTGCCAGTAGTTCCCGCTCTAGCGGGAGCCCCTACGAGCAGTACTTC. The gene calls are TRBV19 and TRBJ2-7; 10 bases are a match to TRBD2. CDR3 length: 16 amino acids. Germline assignment: CDR1 LNHDA and CDR2 SQIVND (reference sequence). Unmatched junction bases numbered 9, after V lost 5 bases and J lost 2 bases.

The V gene is TRBV25-1, the J gene TRBJ2-3; TRBD2 matches 8 bases. The germline CDR1 and CDR2 sequences are MGHDK and SYGVNS. The CDR3 contains 13 residues. Germline trimming cut 6 bases from V and 3 bases from J; bases unmatched to any gene: 2. CDR3 protein: CASSREGTDTQYF. The CDR3 DNA follows: TGTGCCAGCAGCCGGGAGGGAACAGATACGCAGTATTTT.

The chain combines TRBV12-3 or TRBV12-4 with TRBJ2-7; TRBD1 agrees at 8 bases. This CDR3 is built from 13 residues. The ends lost 6 bases at V and 2 bases at J; junction bases unmatched: 3. CDR3 in DNA: TGTGCCAGCAGGCTACAGGGGGCCTACGAGCAGTACTTC. This encodes CASRLQGAYEQYF.

The DNA for the CDR3 is TGTGCCAGCTCCCAGGGCGTGGGGGACAGGCTCTATGGCTACACCTTC. Translating it yields CASSQGVGDRLYGYTF. This rearrangement joins TRBV18 to TRBJ1-2; 8 bases map to TRBD1. Germline-derived CDR1 and CDR2 are KGHSH and LQKENI. J was trimmed by 4 bases and V by 6 bases; bases with no gene match: 13. The CDR3 is 16 amino acids.

The V call is TRBV5-1, the J call TRBJ1-1; 9 bases map to TRBD1. J lost 11 bases, V lost 4 bases, and 12 bases had no gene match. Germline V CDR1 and CDR2: SGHRS, YFSETQ. The CDR3 runs 14 residues. The CDR3 region has the DNA TGCGCCAGCAGCAGCCGGGACAGGGTCTCTTCGGCTTTCTTT. Amino acids: CASSSRDRVSSAFF.

This chain links TRBV11-2 with TRBJ2-3; weak D call: TRBD2 (6 bases). Trimming stripped 4 bases from V and 0 bases from J, with 8 bases between. Germline V gene data show CDR1 as SGHAT and CDR2 as FQNNGV. The CDR3 covers 14 residues. The CDR3 region is CASSSGTSTDTQYF. The CDR3 DNA sequence: TGTGCCAGCAGCTCCGGGACTAGCACAGATACGCAGTATTTT.

The chain uses TRBV7-8 and TRBJ2-7; TRBD1 matches 8 bases. Germline V gene sequence: CDR1 SGHVS, CDR2 FQNEAQ. CDR3 size: 15 residues. V dropped 5 bases and J dropped 1; count of bases not matched to a gene: 7. The CDR3 region is CASSRGQGASYEQYF. The DNA of the CDR3 is TGTGCCAGCAGCCGTGGACAGGGTGCATCCTACGAGCAGTACTTC.